This T cell receptor beta chain is drawn from a study of blood T cell repertoires in COVID-19. Study-level background: Spain, Italy and the United States supplied samples that represented acute and convalescent COVID-19. PBMCs, B-cell-depleted T cells, or T cells were the source of the cDNA or gDNA that made up the material.

With 0 bases removed from V and 2 bases from J, the gap between germline ends came to 14 bases. CDR3 length: 16 amino acids. Per germline, CDR1 SGHDT and CDR2 YYEEEE. Per the authors' pipeline: It was from reference gene primer amplification that nucleated cell counts were estimated. The data were produced by immunoSEQ multiplex PCR, yet TCRdb's version contains in-frame clones alone and is incomplete. The V and J calls and the clone size are those of that table, but D and trimming were determined from the DNA. The repertoire has about 270,000 clones, about four fifths of them found once; the top ten carry under 3.5%.

Sequenced sample: peripheral blood. V usage is TRBV5-6 and J usage is TRBJ2-5; D gene unclear. This receptor was taken from a young woman with acute or convalescent COVID-19. CDR3 sequence reads: CASSLVLGLRQETQYF. Written as DNA, the CDR3 is TGTGCCAGCAGCTTGGTGCTGGGCTTGCGACAAGAGACCCAGTACTTC.